The rows below give T cell receptor beta chains drawn from one sample of a study of T-cell reconstitution after alpha-beta-depleted transplantation in children. TCRdb re-analysed the PCR reads in MiXCR, keeping a single row per CDR3 protein. The sample lists nearly 400,000 distinct CDR3 sequences; around 21% were seen once. This material consisted of PBMCs from the stem cell graft donor, taken from the stem cell graft. All receptors come from a human donor who donated a stem cell graft to a child with acute myeloid leukemia. The CDR3 runs from the conserved cysteine through the conserved F or W. D genes are given only for firm matches. Only part of the rows carry a size: once, few, many, or a class if the clone is expanded.

V: TRBV11-3; D: TRBD1; size: .; J: TRBJ2-2; DNA: TGTGCCAGCAGCCCGACCCAGGGGGAGAGGTACACCGGGGAGCTGTTTTTT; CDR3: CASSPTQGERYTGELFF
V: TRBV7-6; D: TRBD2; size: .; J: TRBJ2-2; DNA: TGTGCCAGCAGCTTACGCTTCGGTCTAGCGGGCTCCCAGACCGGGGAGCTGTTTTTT; CDR3: CASSLRFGLAGSQTGELFF
V: TRBV28; D: .; size: .; J: TRBJ2-7; DNA: TGTGCCAGCAGTATCGACCTCTACGAGCAGTACTTC; CDR3: CASSIDLYEQYF
V: TRBV20-1; D: TRBD2; size: .; J: TRBJ2-7; DNA: TGCAGTGCTAGGGCTCTAGCGGGACCCTCCCCCTACGAGCAGTACTTC; CDR3: CSARALAGPSPYEQYF
V: TRBV20-1; D: TRBD2; size: .; J: TRBJ2-7; DNA: TGCAGTGCCGCCACTAGCGGGACGTACGAGCAGTACTTC; CDR3: CSAATSGTYEQYF
V: TRBV7-9; D: TRBD2; size: few; J: TRBJ2-7; DNA: TGTGCCAGCAGTCCGCTGGGAGGGTCGGGTTACGAGCAGTACTTC; CDR3: CASSPLGGSGYEQYF
V: TRBV6-6; D: .; size: many; J: TRBJ1-4; DNA: TGTGCCAGCAAAGAGGGAAACAATGAAAAACTGTTTTTT; CDR3: CASKEGNNEKLFF
V: TRBV29-1; D: .; size: many; J: TRBJ2-5; DNA: TGCAGCGCACTAACATCGGGGGTTGGAGAGACCCAGTACTTC; CDR3: CSALTSGVGETQYF
V: TRBV12-3/TRBV12-4; D: .; size: few; J: TRBJ2-3; DNA: TGTGCCAGCACCCTTTGGGATGGACCCACAGATACGCAGTATTTT; CDR3: CASTLWDGPTDTQYF
V: TRBV15; D: .; size: .; J: TRBJ1-2; DNA: TGTGCCACCAGCAGGGTACGGGACGGAGTCGGCTACACCTTC; CDR3: CATSRVRDGVGYTF
V: TRBV12-3/TRBV12-4; D: .; size: many; J: TRBJ2-1; DNA: TGTGCCAGCAGGCCGAGGGTTGACAATGAGCAGTTCTTC; CDR3: CASRPRVDNEQFF